This T cell receptor beta chain came from a study of tumor-infiltrating lymphocytes in localized non-small cell lung cancer. Looked up from germline, CDR1 is LGHNA and CDR2 is YSLEER. This CDR3 has 14 amino acids. The V end lost 0 bases, the J end lost 6 bases, and 12 bases lay between the germline ends. Sequenced by immunoSEQ multiplex PCR; TCRdb stores in-frame clones only, minus some. Here the sample spans fewer than 15,000 clones, nearly 85% being singletons. Sequenced material: uninvolved lung tissue not adjacent to the tumor. This sequence was found in a human donor with non-small cell lung cancer. V and J are TRBV4-3 and TRBJ2-7; D is unresolved. CDR3 protein: CASSQDYTGGEQYF. DNA for the CDR3: TGCGCCAGCAGCCAAGACTATACGGGTGGCGAGCAGTACTTC.